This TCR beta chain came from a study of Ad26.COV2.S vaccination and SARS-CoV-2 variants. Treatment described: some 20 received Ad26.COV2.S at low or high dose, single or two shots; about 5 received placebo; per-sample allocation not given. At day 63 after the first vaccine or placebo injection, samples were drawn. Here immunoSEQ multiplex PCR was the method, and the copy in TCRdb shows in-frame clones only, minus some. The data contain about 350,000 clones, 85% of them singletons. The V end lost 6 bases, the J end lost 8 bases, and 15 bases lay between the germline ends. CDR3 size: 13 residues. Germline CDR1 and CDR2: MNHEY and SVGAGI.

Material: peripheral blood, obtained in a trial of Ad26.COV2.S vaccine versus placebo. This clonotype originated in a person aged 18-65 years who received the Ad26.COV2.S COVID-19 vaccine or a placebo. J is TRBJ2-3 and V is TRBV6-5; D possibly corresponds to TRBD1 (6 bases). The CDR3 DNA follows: TGTGCCAGCAGACCGCCACAGGGTACTACGCAGTATTTT. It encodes CASRPPQGTTQYF.